This entry features one TCR beta chain sequence. Its antigen has not been determined. Sequence at one end of the junction differs from germline and may be a read error. Its CDR3 holds 15 amino acids, cysteine through phenylalanine. Just CDR3 DNA is preserved here, 45 bases in frame from base 1. CDR1 SSHAT and CDR2 FNYEAQ are derived from the germline V gene (reference sequence). In the ViraFEST assay, PBMC were stimulated with viral peptide pools, and antigen-specific CD4+ T cell clonotypes were then identified by expansion using TCR sequencing. After 10 days of culture, CD4+ T cells were isolated with the EasySep CD4+ T cell isolation kit. PCR-confirmed SARS-CoV-2 infection had occurred in convalescent patients between March and December 2020, before the Alpha, Beta and Delta variants emerged in the United States. Approximately 2.1 million PBMC per well were cultured in IMDM with 5% human AB serum, 8.5 to 10 IU/ml IL-2 and gentamicin, plus 10 ug/ml peptides. For the negative control culture condition, an HIV-1 Nef peptide pool was used. On days 3 and 7, half of the culture medium was replaced with fresh IL-2-containing medium. Each peptide stimulation condition was cultured in triplicate wells unless otherwise noted. PBMC were separated from whole blood using Ficoll-Paque Plus gradient centrifugation and were then either cryopreserved at -140C or used fresh. The QIAamp micro DNA kit was used to extract genomic DNA from the cultured CD4+ T cells.

This sample was included in a study of vaccination effects on CD4 cells after COVID-19 (dated 2022 in TCRdb). Study-wide context: Each participant received two doses of an mRNA SARS-CoV-2 vaccine, either BNT162b2 or mRNA-1273. SARS-CoV-2 spike-specific CD4+ TCR repertoires from before and after mRNA vaccination were compared in COVID-19 convalescent patients and in infection-naive vaccine recipients. Pre-vaccine samples were drawn from two convalescent patients 16 days and one week before the first dose, at 142 and 148 days after COVID-19 diagnosis. In the study, cultures from other donors were sequenced using the Oncomine TCR Beta short-read assay on an Illumina iSeq 100. A total of nine to ten COVID-19 convalescent patients and a handful of SARS-CoV-2-naive healthy vaccine recipients were included in the full study. Study-wide conclusions, independent of this receptor: Marked clonal contraction was observed in both infection-induced and vaccine-induced clones at late post-vaccination timepoints, consistent with waning T cell responses. In convalescent patients, the post-vaccine spike-reactive repertoire consisted mainly of new vaccine-induced clones, largely distinct from infection-induced clones. Only a small number of convalescent patients were included, and no early post-infection timepoints were available, which limited the study.

Receptors were amplified or captured by the immunoSEQ multiplex PCR assay. TCR beta CDR3 sequencing was performed on DNA from the cultured, isolated CD4+ T cells. The published analysis was carried out like this. Non-productive TCR sequences were removed and reads were trimmed to the CDR3 region, keeping CDR3s of at least 7 amino acids. The MANAFEST web app was used to identify antigen-specific clonotypes by comparing expansion in peptide wells with expansion in reference cultures. To be called positive, a clone needed expansion at FDR<0.05 compared with the reference and with all other wells, an odds ratio greater than 5, and a frequency greater than 0.1% in two replicate wells. A clonotype was called cross-reactive if it was significantly expanded both in SARS-CoV-2 spike wells and in at least one common cold coronavirus spike condition. Levenshtein distance calculated with the stringdist R package was used to assess CDR3 similarity, and unrooted trees were constructed with ape in R 3.6.1. TCRdb provides this immuneACCESS table in a form limited to in-frame rearrangements. Some clones are lacking; in checked studies, under half of them reflect an unresolved V gene, and why the rest are absent is not known. V and J calls and clone size are as listed in that table; D and trimming were resolved from the DNA. In this sample the table shows about 70,000 clones, 65% to 85% of which occur a single time. The ten largest clones take up 5% of the sample.

Specimen: CD4+ T cells from PBMCs cultured with HIV peptides, collected before COVID-19 vaccination. Explained via the paper, the cell subset or site label denotes: HIV-1 Nef peptide pool negative control/reference culture. The TCR sequence derives from a human donor who had a prior SARS-CoV-2 infection. The rearrangement joined TRBV7-7 to TRBJ2-2, and perhaps TRBD2 as D gene, on 7 matching bases. The nucleotide sequence is TGTGCTAGCAGCCGCGGGGGCCCGGGGACCGGGGAGCTGTTTTTT. It translates to CASSRGGPGTGELFF.